This T cell receptor (beta chain) came from a study of T cells after posttransplantation cyclophosphamide (dated by TCRdb to 2016 to 2017). With regard to the full study: Using TRB sequencing, the study followed how the T cell repertoire rebuilt after myeloablative bone marrow transplantation with posttransplantation cyclophosphamide given as GVHD prophylaxis. Antigen receptor sequencing was done on samples from 35 to 40 PTCy-treated patients and from approximately 15 related bone marrow donors of those patients. Blood from all 30 or so PTCy patients who had 1-year posttransplant specimens underwent TRB sequencing. In 3 patients, up to about 3 additional blood samples taken between 2 and 5.2 years after transplant also underwent TRB sequencing, as did pretransplant blood from a handful of patients. Because TRA and TRB clonality correlated tightly in under ten samples, the subsequent TCR analyses were limited to TRB only. Public TRB sequences were checked against a database of over 3,500 sequences associated with responses to pathogens, tumor antigens, self-antigens and alloantigens.

TRB sequencing was run on genomic DNA with either the immunoSEQ assay at survey resolution or the hsTCRB kit. On the authors' methods: Initial read processing used immunoSEQ software, and repertoire analyses used the LymphoSeq R package. Clonality was computed as 1 minus normalized Shannon entropy, and a Gini coefficient was also calculated for each TRB dataset. To infer phenotypes in unsorted samples, TRB sequences from sorted subsets of the recipient or donor were mapped onto the unsorted samples of the same recipient. The table comes from immuneACCESS by way of TCRdb, which keeps in-frame sequences with V and J called. Part of the clones is missing from these tables; in studies checked, under half for an unresolved V gene and the rest for unknown reasons. Clone size and V and J calls were adopted from that table, with D and trimming inferred from the DNA. This sample includes around 39,000 clones, and none of them was observed just once. Roughly 1.2% of the sample is held by the ten biggest clonotypes.

This clone came up many times. Its recognized antigen is unknown. The record has no base qualities; no much larger clone is one base away. Peripheral blood samples were provided by related bone marrow donors on the day of marrow donation. Mononuclear cells from peripheral blood and bone marrow were separated by Ficoll-Hypaque density centrifugation and then cryopreserved. According to the germline V gene (reference sequence), CDR1 reads LNHDA and CDR2 reads SQIVND. The cysteine opens and the phenylalanine closes a CDR3 of 15 amino acids. The CDR3 DNA has 45 bases and is translated from base 1. The V and J ends are trimmed by 3 bases and 8 bases, leaving 16 bases between them. Study-level results and caveats: Across the roughly 48 patients, TRB clonality was highly associated with recipient CMV seropositivity and CMV reactivation, and diversity with PTCy was similar to that in the CNI/methotrexate controls. At 1-2 months, donor-recipient similarity was low but rose over the first year, and the later blood repertoires were often dominated by donor CD8+ memory clones. The TRB repertoires of T cells infiltrating skin or the GI tract showed only limited overlap with the TRB repertoires found in blood.

The clonotype originates from a girl aged 10 to 17 in good health, CMV-negative, and a related stem cell transplant donor. Recombination joined TRBV19 with TRBJ1-4; 6 matching bases give a weak D call of TRBD1. The specimen sequenced was PBMCs. The CDR3 sequence is CASSINGGGREKLFF. The nucleotides read TGTGCCAGTAGTATTAATGGCGGGGGGCGCGAAAAACTGTTTTTT.